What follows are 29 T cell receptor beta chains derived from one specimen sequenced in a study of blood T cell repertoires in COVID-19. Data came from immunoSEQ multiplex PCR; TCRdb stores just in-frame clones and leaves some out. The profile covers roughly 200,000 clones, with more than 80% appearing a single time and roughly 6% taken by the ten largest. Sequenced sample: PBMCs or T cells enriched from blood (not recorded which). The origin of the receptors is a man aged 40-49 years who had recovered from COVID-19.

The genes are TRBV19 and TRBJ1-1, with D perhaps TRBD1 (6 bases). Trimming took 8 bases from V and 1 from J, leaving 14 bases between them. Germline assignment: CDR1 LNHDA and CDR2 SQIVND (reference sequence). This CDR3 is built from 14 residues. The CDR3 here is CASGPGQTNTEAFF. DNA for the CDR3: TGTGCCAGTGGCCCGGGACAAACGAACACTGAAGCTTTCTTT.

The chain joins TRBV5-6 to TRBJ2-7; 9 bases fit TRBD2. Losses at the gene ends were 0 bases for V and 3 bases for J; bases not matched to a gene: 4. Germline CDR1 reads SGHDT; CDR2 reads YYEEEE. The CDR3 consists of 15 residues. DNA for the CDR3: TGTGCCAGCAGCTTGGTAGGTAGCGGGAGCTACGAGCAGTACTTC. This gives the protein CASSLVGSGSYEQYF.

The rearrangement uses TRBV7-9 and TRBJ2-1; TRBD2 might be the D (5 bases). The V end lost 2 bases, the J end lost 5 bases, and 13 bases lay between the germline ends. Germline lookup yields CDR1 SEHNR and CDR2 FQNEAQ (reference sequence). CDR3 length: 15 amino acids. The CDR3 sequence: CASSLLSAGHNEQFF. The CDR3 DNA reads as TGTGCCAGCAGCTTACTTAGCGCCGGCCACAATGAGCAGTTCTTC. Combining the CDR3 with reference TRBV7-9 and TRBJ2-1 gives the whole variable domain DTGVSQNPRHKITKRGQNVTFRCDPISEHNRLYWYRQTLGQGPEFLTYFQNEAQLEKSRLLSDRFSAERPKGSFSTLEIQRTEQGDSAMYLCASSLLSAGHNEQFFGPGTRLTVL.

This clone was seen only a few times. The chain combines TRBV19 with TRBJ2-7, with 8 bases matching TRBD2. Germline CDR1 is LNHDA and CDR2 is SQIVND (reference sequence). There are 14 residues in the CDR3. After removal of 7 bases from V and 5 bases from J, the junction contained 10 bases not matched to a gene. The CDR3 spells CASTGGTGLNEQYF. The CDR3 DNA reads TGTGCCAGTACGGGAGGGACGGGACTGAACGAGCAGTACTTC.

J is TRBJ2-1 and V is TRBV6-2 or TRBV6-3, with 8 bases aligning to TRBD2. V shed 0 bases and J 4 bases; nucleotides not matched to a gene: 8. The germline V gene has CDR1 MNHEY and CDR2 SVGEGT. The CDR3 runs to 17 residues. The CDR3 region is CASSYSVSSGSYNEQFF. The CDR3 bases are TGTGCCAGCAGTTACTCCGTCTCGAGCGGGAGTTACAATGAGCAGTTCTTC.

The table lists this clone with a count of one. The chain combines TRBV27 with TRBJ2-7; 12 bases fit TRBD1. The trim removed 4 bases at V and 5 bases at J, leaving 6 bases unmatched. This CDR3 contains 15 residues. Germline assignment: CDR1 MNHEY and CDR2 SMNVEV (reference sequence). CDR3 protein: CASSYGTGGPDEQYF. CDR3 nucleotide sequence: TGTGCCAGCAGTTATGGGACAGGGGGCCCCGACGAGCAGTACTTC.

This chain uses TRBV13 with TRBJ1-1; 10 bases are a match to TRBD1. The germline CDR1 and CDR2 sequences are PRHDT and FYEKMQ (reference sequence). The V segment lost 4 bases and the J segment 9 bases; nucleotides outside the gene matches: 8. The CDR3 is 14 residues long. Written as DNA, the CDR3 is TGTGCCAGCAGCTCAAGGGACAGGGGAATTCAAGCTTTCTTT. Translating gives CASSSRDRGIQAFF.

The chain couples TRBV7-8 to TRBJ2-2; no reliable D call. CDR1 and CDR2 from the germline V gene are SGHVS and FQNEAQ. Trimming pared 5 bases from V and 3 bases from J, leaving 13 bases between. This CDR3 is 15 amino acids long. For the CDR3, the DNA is TGTGCCAGCAGCCCCTGGCCAACCGACACCGGGGAGCTGTTTTTT. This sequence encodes CASSPWPTDTGELFF.

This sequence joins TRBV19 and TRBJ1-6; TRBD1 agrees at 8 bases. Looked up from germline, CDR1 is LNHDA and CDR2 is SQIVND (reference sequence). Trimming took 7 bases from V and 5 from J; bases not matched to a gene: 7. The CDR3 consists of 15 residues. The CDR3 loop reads CASKPGQADNSPLHF. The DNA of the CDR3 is TGTGCCAGTAAGCCGGGACAGGCGGATAATTCACCCCTCCACTTT.

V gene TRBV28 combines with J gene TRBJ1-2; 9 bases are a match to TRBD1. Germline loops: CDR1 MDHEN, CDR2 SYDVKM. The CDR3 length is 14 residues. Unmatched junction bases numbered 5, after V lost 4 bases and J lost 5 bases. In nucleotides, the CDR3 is TGTGCCAGCAGTTGGACAGGGGTTTGGTATGGCTACACCTTC. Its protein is CASSWTGVWYGYTF.

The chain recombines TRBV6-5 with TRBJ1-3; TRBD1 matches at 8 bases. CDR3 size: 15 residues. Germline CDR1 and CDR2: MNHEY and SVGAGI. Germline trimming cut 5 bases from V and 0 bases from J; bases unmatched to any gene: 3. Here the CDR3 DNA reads TGTGCCAGCAGTCGGACAGGGTCCTCTGGAAACACCATATATTTT. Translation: CASSRTGSSGNTIYF.

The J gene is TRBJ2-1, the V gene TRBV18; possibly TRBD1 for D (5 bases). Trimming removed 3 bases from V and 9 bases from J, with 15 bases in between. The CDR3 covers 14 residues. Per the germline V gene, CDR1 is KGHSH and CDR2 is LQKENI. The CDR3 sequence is CASSPRSGPGEQFF. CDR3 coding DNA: TGTGCCAGCTCACCGCGGTCAGGGCCCGGTGAGCAGTTCTTC.

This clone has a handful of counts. CDR3 DNA sequence: TGTGCCAGCAGCCATCCAGGGCAAGCTTTCTTT. Protein: CASSHPGQAFF. The genes are TRBV5-8 and TRBJ1-1, with D maybe TRBD1 (5 bases). The CDR3 consists of 11 residues. Germline V gene lookup returns CDR1 SGHTS and CDR2 YDEGEE. V dropped 4 bases and J dropped 9 bases, with 10 bases sitting between them.

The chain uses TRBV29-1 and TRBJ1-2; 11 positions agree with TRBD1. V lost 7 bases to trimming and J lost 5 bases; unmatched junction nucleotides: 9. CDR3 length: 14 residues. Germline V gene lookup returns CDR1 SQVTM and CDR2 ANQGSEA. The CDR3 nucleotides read TGCAGCGCCGAATCCGGACAGGGGGCATATGGCTACACCTTC. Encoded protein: CSAESGQGAYGYTF.

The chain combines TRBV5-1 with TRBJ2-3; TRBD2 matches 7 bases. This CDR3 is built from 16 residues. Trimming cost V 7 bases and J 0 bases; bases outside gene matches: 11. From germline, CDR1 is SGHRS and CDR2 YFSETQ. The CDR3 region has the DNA TGCGCCAGCGGTTCCGGCGGGGGTAGTAGCACAGATACGCAGTATTTT. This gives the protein CASGSGGGSSTDTQYF.

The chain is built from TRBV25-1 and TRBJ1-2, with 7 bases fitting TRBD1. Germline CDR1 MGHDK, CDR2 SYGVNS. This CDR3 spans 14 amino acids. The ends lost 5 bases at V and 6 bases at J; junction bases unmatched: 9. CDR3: CASSTRTGTHGYTF. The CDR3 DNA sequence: TGTGCCAGCAGTACCCGGACAGGCACCCATGGCTACACCTTC.

CDR3 nucleotide sequence: TGTGCCAGTAGTCAACAGTTGAACACTGAAGCTTTCTTT. This translates into CASSQQLNTEAFF. V is TRBV19 and J is TRBJ1-1; D is uncertain. The CDR3 covers 13 residues. Germline CDR1 reads LNHDA; CDR2 reads SQIVND (reference sequence). V dropped 5 bases and J dropped 0 bases, with 7 bases sitting between them. The full variable domain, its missing parts supplied by reference TRBV19 and TRBJ1-1, is DGGITQSPKYLFRKEGQNVTLSCEQNLNHDAMYWYRQDPGQGLRLIYYSQIVNDFQKGDIAEGYSVSREKKESFPLTVTSAQKNPTAFYLCASSQQLNTEAFFGQGTRLTVV.

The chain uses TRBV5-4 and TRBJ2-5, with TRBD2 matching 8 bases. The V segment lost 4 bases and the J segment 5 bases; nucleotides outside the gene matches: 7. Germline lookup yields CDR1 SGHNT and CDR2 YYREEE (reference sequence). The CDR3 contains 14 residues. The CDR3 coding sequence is TGTGCCAGCAGCCCCGGGACTAGGTCGGAGACCCAGTACTTC. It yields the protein CASSPGTRSETQYF.

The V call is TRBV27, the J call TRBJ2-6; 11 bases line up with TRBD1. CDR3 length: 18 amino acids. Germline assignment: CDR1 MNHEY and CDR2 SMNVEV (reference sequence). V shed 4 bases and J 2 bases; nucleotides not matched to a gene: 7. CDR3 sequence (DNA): TGTGCCAGCAGTTCCCTCGGACAGGGGGCTGCTGGGGCCAACGTCCTGACTTTC. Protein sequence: CASSSLGQGAAGANVLTF. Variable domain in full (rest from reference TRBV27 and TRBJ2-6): EAQVTQNPRYLITVTGKKLTVTCSQNMNHEYMSWYRQDPGLGLRQIYYSMNVEVTDKGDVPEGYKVSRKEKRNFPLILESPSPNQTSLYFCASSSLGQGAAGANVLTFGAGSRLTVL.

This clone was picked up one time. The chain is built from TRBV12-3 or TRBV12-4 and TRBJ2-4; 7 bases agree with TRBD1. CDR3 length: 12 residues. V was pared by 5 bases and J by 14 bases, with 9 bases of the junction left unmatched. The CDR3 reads CASSPQTGSEYF. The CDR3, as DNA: TGTGCCAGCAGTCCGCAGACAGGGTCCGAGTACTTC.

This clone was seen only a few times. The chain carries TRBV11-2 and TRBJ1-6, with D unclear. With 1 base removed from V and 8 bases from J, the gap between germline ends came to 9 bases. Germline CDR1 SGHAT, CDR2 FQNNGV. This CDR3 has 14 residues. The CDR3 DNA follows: TGTGCCAGCAGCTTAGGAACGGGTCATTCACCCCTCCACTTT. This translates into CASSLGTGHSPLHF.

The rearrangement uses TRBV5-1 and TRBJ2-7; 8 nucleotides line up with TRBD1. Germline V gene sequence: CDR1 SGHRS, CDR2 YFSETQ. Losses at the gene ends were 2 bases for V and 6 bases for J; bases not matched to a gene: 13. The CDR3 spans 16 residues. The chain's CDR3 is CASSFTGTGLLIEQYF. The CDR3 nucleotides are TGCGCCAGCAGCTTTACCGGGACAGGTCTCTTGATCGAGCAGTACTTC.

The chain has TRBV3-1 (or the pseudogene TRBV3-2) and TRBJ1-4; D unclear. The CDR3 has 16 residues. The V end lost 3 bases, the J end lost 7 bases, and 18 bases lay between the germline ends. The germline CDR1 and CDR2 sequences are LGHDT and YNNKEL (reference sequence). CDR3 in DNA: TGTGCCAGCAGCCATCCCACGCGGGCCGGCGGTGAAAAACTGTTTTTT. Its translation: CASSHPTRAGGEKLFF.

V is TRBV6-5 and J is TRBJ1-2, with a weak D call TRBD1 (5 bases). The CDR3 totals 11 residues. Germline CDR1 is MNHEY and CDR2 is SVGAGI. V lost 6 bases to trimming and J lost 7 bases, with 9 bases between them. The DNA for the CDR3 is TGTGCCAGCAGGAGGGGAGGTGGCTACACCTTC. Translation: CASRRGGGYTF.

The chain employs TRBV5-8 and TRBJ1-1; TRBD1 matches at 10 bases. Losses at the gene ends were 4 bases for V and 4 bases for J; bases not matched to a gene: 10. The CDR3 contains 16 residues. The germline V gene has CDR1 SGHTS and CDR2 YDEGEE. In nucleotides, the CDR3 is TGTGCCAGCAGCCCCACGGGACAGGGGTTTCTCACTGAAGCTTTCTTT. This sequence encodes CASSPTGQGFLTEAFF.

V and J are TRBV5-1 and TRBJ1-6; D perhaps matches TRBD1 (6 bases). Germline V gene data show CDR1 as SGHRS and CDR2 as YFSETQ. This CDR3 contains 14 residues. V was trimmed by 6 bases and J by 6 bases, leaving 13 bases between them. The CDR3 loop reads CASMTGGLNSPLHF. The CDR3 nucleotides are TGCGCCAGCATGACGGGGGGGCTTAATTCACCCCTCCACTTT.

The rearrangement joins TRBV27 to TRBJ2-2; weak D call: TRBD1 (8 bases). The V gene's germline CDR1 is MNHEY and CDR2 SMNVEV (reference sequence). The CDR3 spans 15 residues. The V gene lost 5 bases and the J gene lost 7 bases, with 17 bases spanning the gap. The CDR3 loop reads CASSRGQGGVGELFF. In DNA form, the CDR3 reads TGTGCCAGCAGTCGAGGACAGGGAGGGGTCGGGGAGCTGTTTTTT.

The CDR3 is CASSPGLAGGLTPPGELFF. Here the CDR3 DNA reads TGTGCCAGCAGCCCAGGACTAGCGGGGGGGCTCACCCCCCCCGGGGAGCTGTTTTTT. This chain connects TRBV3-1 (or the pseudogene TRBV3-2) to TRBJ2-2; 15 nucleotides align to TRBD2. The junction had 12 bases not matched to a gene; V was cut back by 4 bases and J by 6 bases. The germline gives CDR1 LGHDT, CDR2 YNNKEL (reference sequence). The CDR3 length is 19 residues.

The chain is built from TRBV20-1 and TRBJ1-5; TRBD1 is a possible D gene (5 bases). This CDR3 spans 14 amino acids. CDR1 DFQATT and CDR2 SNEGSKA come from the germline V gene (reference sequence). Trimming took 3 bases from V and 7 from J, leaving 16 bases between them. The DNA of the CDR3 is TGCAGTGCTAGTTTTGGAGGGGTAGGGCAGCCCCAGCATTTT. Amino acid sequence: CSASFGGVGQPQHF.